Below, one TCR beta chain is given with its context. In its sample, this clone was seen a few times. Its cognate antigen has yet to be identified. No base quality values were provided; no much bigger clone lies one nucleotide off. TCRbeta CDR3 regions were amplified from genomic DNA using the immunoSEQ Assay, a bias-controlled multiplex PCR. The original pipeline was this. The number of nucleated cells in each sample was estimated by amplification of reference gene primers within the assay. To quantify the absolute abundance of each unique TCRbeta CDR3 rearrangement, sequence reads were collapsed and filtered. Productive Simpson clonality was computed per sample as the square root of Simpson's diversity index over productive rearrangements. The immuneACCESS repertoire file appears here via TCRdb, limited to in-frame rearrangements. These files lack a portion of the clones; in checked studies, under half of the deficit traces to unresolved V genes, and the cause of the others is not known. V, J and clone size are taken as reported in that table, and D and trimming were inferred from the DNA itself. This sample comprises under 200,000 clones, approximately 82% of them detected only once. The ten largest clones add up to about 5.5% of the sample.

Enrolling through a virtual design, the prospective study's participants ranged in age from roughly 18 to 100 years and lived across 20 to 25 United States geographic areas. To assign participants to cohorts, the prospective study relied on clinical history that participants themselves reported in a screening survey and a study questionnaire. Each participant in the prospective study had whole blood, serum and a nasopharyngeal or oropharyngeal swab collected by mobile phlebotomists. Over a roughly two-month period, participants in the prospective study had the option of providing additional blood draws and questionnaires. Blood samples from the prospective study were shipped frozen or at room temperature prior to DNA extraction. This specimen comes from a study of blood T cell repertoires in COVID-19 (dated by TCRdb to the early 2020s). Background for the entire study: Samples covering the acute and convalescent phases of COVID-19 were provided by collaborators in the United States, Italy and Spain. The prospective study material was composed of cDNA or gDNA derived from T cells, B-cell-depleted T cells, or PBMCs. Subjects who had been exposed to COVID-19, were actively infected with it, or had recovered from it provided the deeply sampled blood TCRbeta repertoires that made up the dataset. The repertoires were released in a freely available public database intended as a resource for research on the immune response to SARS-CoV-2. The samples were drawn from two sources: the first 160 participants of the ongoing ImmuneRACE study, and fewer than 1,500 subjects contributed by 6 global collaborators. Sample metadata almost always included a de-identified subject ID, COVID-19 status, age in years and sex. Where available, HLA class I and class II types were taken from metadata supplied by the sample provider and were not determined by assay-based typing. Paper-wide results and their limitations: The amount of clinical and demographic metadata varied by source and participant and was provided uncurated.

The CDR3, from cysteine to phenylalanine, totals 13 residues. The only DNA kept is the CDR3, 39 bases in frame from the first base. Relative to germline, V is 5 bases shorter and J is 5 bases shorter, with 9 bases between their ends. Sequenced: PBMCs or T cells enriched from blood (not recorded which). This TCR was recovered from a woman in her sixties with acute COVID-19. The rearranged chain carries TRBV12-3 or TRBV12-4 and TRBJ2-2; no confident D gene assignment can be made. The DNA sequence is TGTGCCAGCAGTCCCCAGACTACCGGGGAGCTGTTTTTT. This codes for CASSPQTTGELFF.